The clone carrying this T cell receptor beta chain was counted a few times. The data were taken from a study of patients and donors after allogeneic stem cell transplantation. TCRdb ran MiXCR on the RT-PCR reads and lists one entry per CDR3 protein. The data show about 230,000 distinct CDR3 sequences, with around 14% seen just once and 9.5% to 13% held by the top ten. CDR1 is DFQATT and CDR2 is SNEGSKA in the germline V gene (reference sequence). After removal of 6 bases from V and 5 bases from J, the junction contained 8 bases not matched to a gene. The CDR3 is 13 amino acids. The receptor's source is a human donor who was either an allogeneic HSCT recipient or a stem cell or donor lymphocyte infusion donor (not recorded which). It is not recorded whose cells these are; they may come from a transplant donor. V gene TRBV20-1 combines with J gene TRBJ1-1; 8 bases line up with TRBD1. Sequencing was carried out using blood, either unsorted or a sorted T cell fraction (not recorded which). The CDR3 protein is CSADTGGSTEAFF. The CDR3 DNA sequence: TGCAGTGCCGATACAGGGGGTAGTACTGAAGCTTTCTTT.